A single sample is the source of the 19 T cell receptor beta chains below, sequenced in a study of shared clonotypes between healthy human individuals. TCRdb keeps only in-frame clones here, not all; method: immunoSEQ multiplex PCR. The sample lists 2 million to 2.5 million clones; just over 90% were seen once. Sequencing used naive CD4+ T cells from PBMCs. Indicated subset: CD45RA+ positively selected. The source is a man aged 18 to 30 in good health. Some clones in this sample may be carry-over from other donors' samples.

The chain employs TRBV5-6 and TRBJ2-5; possible D gene TRBD2, 6 bases. The CDR3 is 13 residues long. Germline V lookup: CDR1 SGHDT, CDR2 YYEEEE. V was trimmed by 4 bases and J by 3 bases, leaving 10 bases between them. CDR3 region: CASSGVAEETQYF. CDR3 coding DNA: TGTGCCAGCAGCGGCGTAGCGGAAGAGACCCAGTACTTC. Together with reference TRBV5-6 and TRBJ2-5, the CDR3 gives the full variable domain: DAGVTQSPTHLIKTRGQQVTLRCSPKSGHDTVSWYQQALGQGPQFIFQYYEEEERQRGNFPDRFSGHQFPNYSSELNVNALLLGDSALYLCASSGVAEETQYFGPGTRLLVL.

J is TRBJ2-1 and V is TRBV9, with 9 bases fitting TRBD2. V gave up 7 bases and J gave up 0 bases; unmatched junction bases: 11. The CDR3 is 17 amino acids. The germline V gene has CDR1 SGDLS and CDR2 YYNGEE. CDR3 sequence reads: CASGRGGSGSSYNEQFF. In DNA, the CDR3 is TGTGCCAGCGGTCGAGGGGGTAGCGGGAGCTCCTACAATGAGCAGTTCTTC.

The rearrangement links TRBV14 to TRBJ1-2, with D possibly matching TRBD1 (5 bases). The germline V gene encodes CDR1 SGHDN and CDR2 FVKESK. The CDR3 has 19 residues. V lost 3 bases and J 3 bases, leaving 26 bases between the germline ends. CDR3 DNA sequence: TGTGCCAGCAGCCACCCGCAACCTGCCCTCGGGACGGAATACTATGGCTACACCTTC. Protein: CASSHPQPALGTEYYGYTF.

The V call is TRBV4-3, the J call TRBJ1-1, with TRBD1 identical over 10 bases. The V gene end was trimmed by 2 bases and the J gene end by 3 bases; junction bases not matched to a gene: 3. This CDR3 region has 15 residues. The germline V gene encodes CDR1 LGHNA and CDR2 YSLEER. The CDR3 spells CASSQKGTGDTEAFF. The CDR3 DNA is TGCGCCAGCAGCCAAAAGGGGACAGGGGACACTGAAGCTTTCTTT.

The V gene is TRBV29-1, the J gene TRBJ2-3; the D gene is possibly TRBD2 (5 bases). CDR1 is SQVTM and CDR2 is ANQGSEA in the germline V gene. This CDR3 contains 14 residues. Between the trimmed V and J ends, which lost 6 bases and 2 bases, there was a span of 15 bases. DNA for the CDR3: TGCAGCGTACCTAAGGACGGGAACACAGATACGCAGTATTTT. It encodes CSVPKDGNTDTQYF.

The V gene is TRBV7-2, the J gene TRBJ2-3; tentatively, D is TRBD2 (5 bases). V gave up 4 bases and J gave up 4 bases, with 12 bases separating them. This CDR3 contains 14 residues. Germline CDR1 reads SGHTA; CDR2 reads FQGNSA. The CDR3 sequence: CASSSRTWADTQYF. CDR3 DNA: TGTGCCAGCAGCTCCAGGACTTGGGCAGATACGCAGTATTTT.

Comment on this clone: Its ends do not fully match the called genes, so a read error is possible. This chain joins TRBV7-8 and TRBJ2-7; TRBD2 matches 7 bases. Germline V lookup: CDR1 SGHVS, CDR2 FQNEAQ. The CDR3 consists of 15 residues. The CDR3 DNA is TGTGCCAGCAGCTTAGATGCGCGGGGGTTGGGGGGACGTCCCTTC. Protein: CASSLDARGLGGRPF.

The V call is TRBV7-2, the J call TRBJ2-7; no reliable D call. CDR3 length: 11 residues. V lost 1 base and J lost 6, with 4 bases in between. In germline, CDR1 is SGHTA, CDR2 FQGNSA. The CDR3 sequence: CASSLGREQYF. The DNA for the CDR3 is TGTGCCAGCAGCTTAGGGCGCGAGCAGTACTTC.

This chain connects TRBV10-2 to TRBJ2-4; D gene uncertain. The CDR3 has 16 amino acids. Trimming removed 2 bases at V and 1 base at J, with 12 bases between. The V gene's germline CDR1 is WSHSY and CDR2 SAAADI. CDR3 region: CASSEAGLGAKNIQYF. The CDR3 DNA reads TGCGCCAGCAGTGAGGCCGGGCTAGGCGCCAAAAACATTCAGTACTTC.

The table lists this clone with a count of one. V gene TRBV27 combines with J gene TRBJ2-1; 9 bases are shared with TRBD2. The CDR3 covers 21 residues. CDR1 is MNHEY, CDR2 SMNVEV, per germline (reference sequence). Trimming at V came to 5 bases and at J to 0 bases, leaving 20 bases not matched to a gene. The DNA of the CDR3 is TGTGCCAGCAGTCTCGTACTTAGCGGGAGAAGGGTCCTTAGCTCCTACAATGAGCAGTTCTTC. Translation: CASSLVLSGRRVLSSYNEQFF.

The V call is TRBV5-1, the J call TRBJ2-7, with 7 bases matching TRBD2. V shed 4 bases and J 3 bases; nucleotides not matched to a gene: 10. CDR3 length equals 15 residues. Germline V gives CDR1 SGHRS, CDR2 YFSETQ. The CDR3 sequence: CASSPATSDNYEQYF. The CDR3 DNA reads TGCGCCAGCAGCCCTGCTACTAGCGACAACTACGAGCAGTACTTC.

In this sample, this clone turned up a few times. This sequence joins TRBV5-8 and TRBJ1-5; the D is unclear. Trimming removed 1 base at V and 3 bases at J, with 23 bases between. This CDR3 comprises 19 residues. Per the germline V gene, CDR1 is SGHTS and CDR2 is YDEGEE. The CDR3 sequence is CASSLFLGNLGVNNQPQHF. Written as DNA, the CDR3 is TGTGCCAGCAGCTTGTTTCTCGGCAACCTGGGAGTAAACAATCAGCCCCAGCATTTT. Filled out from reference TRBV5-8 and TRBJ1-5, the complete variable domain reads EAGVTQSPTHLIKTRGQQATLRCSPISGHTSVYWYQQALGLGLQFLLWYDEGEERNRGNFPPRFSGRQFPNYSSELNVNALELEDSALYLCASSLFLGNLGVNNQPQHFGDGTRLSIL.

This clone appeared once. The chain employs TRBV29-1 and TRBJ2-5; 9 nucleotides line up with TRBD2. V lost 1 base, J lost 5 bases, and 8 bases stayed unmatched. Germline V lookup: CDR1 SQVTM, CDR2 ANQGSEA. The CDR3 covers 15 residues. The CDR3 coding sequence is TGCAGCGTTGAAGTCCTAGCGGGAAAGGAGGAGACCCAGTACTTC. Its protein is CSVEVLAGKEETQYF.

The J gene is TRBJ1-1, the V gene TRBV14; the D gene is possibly TRBD1 (5 bases). Germline CDR1 reads SGHDN; CDR2 reads FVKESK. Trimming removed 5 bases from V and 11 bases from J, with 24 bases in between. The CDR3 totals 15 residues. The CDR3: CASSFQGAGSEMAFF. The CDR3 region has the DNA TGTGCCAGCAGCTTTCAAGGGGCAGGTTCGGAAATGGCTTTCTTT.

The V gene is TRBV18, the J gene TRBJ2-1; D is unresolved. Germline loops: CDR1 KGHSH, CDR2 LQKENI. This CDR3 spans 16 amino acids. The V gene lost 4 bases and the J gene lost 8 bases, with 21 bases spanning the gap. In nucleotides, the CDR3 is TGTGCCAGCTCACGGGTGAGTGGCGGCCCCCGATATGAGCAGTTCTTC. Residues: CASSRVSGGPRYEQFF.

The chain combines TRBV19 with TRBJ2-7; TRBD1 matches 8 bases. V was clipped by 8 bases and J by 7 bases; unmatched bases: 13. The germline V gene encodes CDR1 LNHDA and CDR2 SQIVND (reference sequence). There are 14 residues in the CDR3. CDR3 bases: TGTGCCAGTCGGAGACAGGGGAGCGGAGAAGAGCAGTACTTC. Encoded protein: CASRRQGSGEEQYF.

V and J are TRBV5-1 and TRBJ2-3; D ambiguous. This CDR3 has 16 residues. Germline V lookup: CDR1 SGHRS, CDR2 YFSETQ. V lost 4 bases and J lost 4, with 19 bases in between. CDR3 DNA sequence: TGCGCCAGCAGCCAACCTTCTGGGAACCGCCCAGATACGCAGTATTTT. This sequence encodes CASSQPSGNRPDTQYF.

In the case of this clone: One end of the junction does not line up with germline, which may come from a read error. CDR3 sequence (DNA): TGCGCCAGCAGCTTACTAGACCCCTCCTACAATGGGCAGTTCTTC. It is translated as CASSLLDPSYNGQFF. The chain is built from TRBV5-1 and TRBJ2-1, with D possibly matching TRBD2 (5 bases). CDR3 length: 15 residues. Looked up from germline, CDR1 is SGHRS and CDR2 is YFSETQ.

The chain joins TRBV5-1 to TRBJ2-5, with 8 bases fitting TRBD2. Germline-derived CDR1 and CDR2 are SGHRS and YFSETQ. The CDR3 length is 15 residues. Trimming cost V 4 bases and J 6 bases; bases outside gene matches: 11. CDR3 sequence (DNA): TGCGCCAGCAGCCCGAGCGGGGGCGTAAGGAAGACCCAGTACTTC. It is translated as CASSPSGGVRKTQYF.